This is a list of T cell receptor beta chains from one sample in a study of T cells in Graves' hyperthyroidism and ophthalmopathy. From the multiplex PCR reads, TCRdb called clonotypes with MiXCR, one entry per CDR3 protein. The table includes some 500,000 distinct CDR3 sequences, over 13% detected once. The sequenced sample was blood. Receptors originate from a woman in her late teens or twenties with Graves' hyperthyroidism. Both conserved end residues are part of each CDR3. The D gene is left open where the match is weak. For some rows the clone size is stated as once, few or many, or as a class when expanded; others skip it.

j_call clone_size d_call v_call cdr3_aa cdr3_nt
TRBJ1-2 NA NA TRBV18 CASSHDSSGGYTF TGTGCCAGCTCCCACGACAGCAGTGGTGGCTACACCTTC
TRBJ1-4 few NA TRBV4-1 CASSQAGEKLFF TGCGCCAGCAGCCAAGCGGGTGAAAAACTGTTTTTT
TRBJ1-1 many NA TRBV12-3/TRBV12-4 CASSLRSRGTEAFF TGTGCCAGCAGTTTAAGAAGCAGGGGCACTGAAGCTTTCTTT
TRBJ2-2 NA NA TRBV6-1 CASRDSRGTGELFF TGTGCCAGCAGGGACTCCCGGGGGACCGGGGAGCTGTTTTTT
TRBJ1-1 many NA TRBV12-3/TRBV12-4 CASSRQTNTEAFF TGTGCCAGCAGCAGACAGACGAACACTGAAGCTTTCTTT
TRBJ1-3 few NA TRBV29-1 CSAEDGVSGNTIYF TGCAGCGCCGAGGACGGAGTCTCTGGAAACACCATATATTTT
TRBJ2-2 NA TRBD2 TRBV3-1 CASSQAEKRGGGELFF TGTGCCAGCAGCCAAGCGGAGAAGCGCGGGGGCGGGGAGCTGTTTTTT
TRBJ1-1 many NA TRBV6-1 CASSSIQGNTEAFF TGTGCCAGCAGTTCCATCCAGGGGAACACTGAAGCTTTCTTT
TRBJ2-3 many TRBD2 TRBV7-9 CASSYGLAGTDTQYF TGTGCCAGCAGCTACGGACTAGCGGGCACAGATACGCAGTATTTT
TRBJ2-1 many NA TRBV3-1 CASRSSDEQFF TGTGCCAGCAGGTCTAGCGATGAGCAGTTCTTC
TRBJ2-2 once NA TRBV12-3/TRBV12-4 CASSLPGDGTGELFF TGTGCCAGCAGTTTACCGGGAGACGGGACCGGGGAGCTGTTTTTT
TRBJ1-4 NA TRBD1 TRBV29-1 CSVVTGEKLFF TGCAGCGTTGTGACAGGGGAAAAACTGTTTTTT
TRBJ2-1 NA TRBD2 TRBV7-2 CASSLGKVTSGIGYNEQFF TGTGCCAGCAGCTTAGGGAAGGTCACTAGCGGGATTGGGTACAATGAGCAGTTCTTC
TRBJ1-2 many TRBD1 TRBV6-1 CASRGTGTGGYTF TGTGCCAGCAGAGGGACAGGGACCGGCGGCTACACCTTC
TRBJ1-1 many NA TRBV7-9 CASTESGNTEAFF TGTGCCAGCACCGAGAGTGGGAACACTGAAGCTTTCTTT
TRBJ2-1 few TRBD2 TRBV12-3/TRBV12-4 CASSLGVTSGYNEQFF TGTGCCAGCAGTTTAGGGGTGACTAGCGGATACAATGAGCAGTTCTTC
TRBJ1-1 many NA TRBV19 CASSMADPNTEAFF TGTGCCAGTAGTATGGCAGATCCGAACACTGAAGCTTTCTTT
TRBJ1-2 many NA TRBV12-3/TRBV12-4 CASDDDTREYYGYTF TGTGCCAGCGACGACGATACCAGGGAATACTATGGCTACACCTTC
TRBJ1-4 NA TRBD1 TRBV6-1 CATETGGLGEKLFF TGTGCCACCGAGACAGGGGGTTTAGGTGAAAAACTGTTTTTT
TRBJ2-3 NA TRBD2 TRBV20-1 CSATRLAGGGDTQYF TGCAGTGCTACCCGACTAGCGGGAGGTGGAGATACGCAGTATTTT
TRBJ2-3 many TRBD1 TRBV18 CASSPPGQSTDTQYF TGTGCCAGCTCACCACCGGGACAGAGCACAGATACGCAGTATTTT
TRBJ2-3 NA TRBD2 TRBV6-4 CASSISGSTDTQYF TGTGCCAGCAGTATTAGCGGGTCCACAGATACGCAGTATTTT
TRBJ2-4 many TRBD1 TRBV13 CASSLGPGTDPIQYF TGTGCCAGCAGCTTAGGCCCCGGGACAGACCCCATTCAGTACTTC
TRBJ1-1 many NA TRBV15 CATRRAMNTEAFF TGTGCCACCAGGCGGGCGATGAACACTGAAGCTTTCTTT
TRBJ1-4 many NA TRBV2 CASSDLGMGEKLFF TGTGCCAGCAGTGATCTGGGGATGGGTGAAAAACTGTTTTTT
TRBJ2-3 many NA TRBV11-3 CASSFRDKESLTDTQYF TGTGCCAGCAGCTTCCGGGACAAGGAATCCCTCACAGATACGCAGTATTTT
TRBJ2-2 NA NA TRBV5-6 CASSPTGQTNTGELFF TGTGCCAGCAGCCCTACGGGGCAGACGAACACCGGGGAGCTGTTTTTT
TRBJ1-4 many NA TRBV29-1 CSVGWGATNEKLFF TGCAGCGTTGGTTGGGGAGCAACTAATGAAAAACTGTTTTTT
TRBJ2-7 many NA TRBV6-1 CASSELGPSPGYSYEQYF TGTGCCAGCAGTGAATTAGGCCCCTCACCCGGCTACTCCTACGAGCAGTACTTC
TRBJ1-1 many NA TRBV20-1 CSALVNTEAFF TGCAGTGCCCTAGTAAACACTGAAGCTTTCTTT
TRBJ2-1 many NA TRBV27 CASATRGTGSSYNEQFF TGTGCCAGCGCAACTAGAGGAACAGGGAGCTCCTACAATGAGCAGTTCTTC
TRBJ2-7 NA NA TRBV12-3/TRBV12-4 CASSFTRGPYEQYF TGTGCCAGCAGTTTTACCAGGGGTCCCTACGAGCAGTACTTC
TRBJ2-7 many TRBD1 TRBV20-1 CSARGQGENYEQYF TGCAGTGCTAGGGGACAGGGGGAGAACTACGAGCAGTACTTC
TRBJ1-2 many NA TRBV7-8 CASSLQGLYGYTF TGTGCCAGCAGCTTACAGGGCCTCTATGGCTACACCTTC
TRBJ2-7 NA TRBD1 TRBV4-1 CASSQGGTGPFEQYF TGCGCCAGCAGCCAAGGTGGGACAGGGCCGTTCGAGCAGTACTTC
TRBJ1-2 NA NA TRBV2 CASGRVYGYTF TGTGCCAGCGGCCGCGTCTATGGCTACACCTTC
TRBJ1-4 NA NA TRBV30 CAWNRGVAGVRGKLFF TGTGCCTGGAACAGAGGGGTGGCAGGGGTGCGAGGAAAACTGTTTTTT
TRBJ2-5 many TRBD1 TRBV7-7 CASSPTGGAETQYF TGTGCTAGCAGCCCCACAGGGGGCGCCGAGACCCAGTACTTC